These T cell receptor beta chains were read from a single sample in a study of T-cell reconstitution after alpha-beta-depleted transplantation in children. One entry per CDR3 protein, called by TCRdb with MiXCR from the PCR reads. Altogether 500,000 to 750,000 distinct CDR3 sequences are present, roughly 13% being singletons, with the ten largest covering around 2%. Source: PBMCs, mostly from graft donor cells, taken 360 days after TCRalphabeta/CD19-depleted stem cell transplant. Every receptor here comes from a male patient between 10 and 17 years old who had a stem cell transplant for acute myeloid leukemia, so the T cells may come from the graft donor. Both conserved end residues are part of each CDR3. A D gene is named only where the DNA matches it firmly.

CDR3 length: 17
D gene: TRBD1
V gene: TRBV11-2
J gene: TRBJ1-1
CDR3 protein: CASSLEGGTAMNTEAFF

CDR3 length: 12
D gene: TRBD2
V gene: TRBV29-1
J gene: TRBJ2-7
CDR3 protein: CSVGEGFYEQYF

CDR3 length: 17
D gene: TRBD2
V gene: TRBV14
J gene: TRBJ2-3
CDR3 protein: CASSRFGGRVATDTQYF

CDR3 length: 11
D gene: NA
V gene: TRBV29-1
J gene: TRBJ2-3
CDR3 protein: CSVDVTDTQYF

CDR3 length: 13
D gene: TRBD1
V gene: TRBV20-1
J gene: TRBJ2-7
CDR3 protein: CSARGETGDEQYF

CDR3 length: 13
D gene: NA
V gene: TRBV18
J gene: TRBJ2-5
CDR3 protein: CASSPPFRETQYF

CDR3 length: 15
D gene: TRBD2
V gene: TRBV25-1
J gene: TRBJ2-1
CDR3 protein: CASSTSGRLANEQFF

CDR3 length: 16
D gene: NA
V gene: TRBV4-3
J gene: TRBJ2-7
CDR3 protein: CASSQDPTAVPYEQYF

CDR3 length: 18
D gene: NA
V gene: TRBV11-2
J gene: TRBJ2-1
CDR3 protein: CASSPSRQLAIAYNEQFF

CDR3 length: 16
D gene: TRBD1
V gene: TRBV28
J gene: TRBJ1-5
CDR3 protein: CASSIRQGMNNQPQHF

CDR3 length: 15
D gene: TRBD2
V gene: TRBV7-2
J gene: TRBJ2-1
CDR3 protein: CASSLVGSGRAGQFF

CDR3 length: 16
D gene: TRBD2
V gene: TRBV7-9
J gene: TRBJ2-5
CDR3 protein: CASSDSPGLAGETQYF

CDR3 length: 13
D gene: NA
V gene: TRBV20-1
J gene: TRBJ2-7
CDR3 protein: CSARDLVRHEQYF

CDR3 length: 16
D gene: NA
V gene: TRBV11-3
J gene: TRBJ2-1
CDR3 protein: CASSAGFRHPNNEQFF

CDR3 length: 14
D gene: TRBD1
V gene: TRBV6-5
J gene: TRBJ2-7
CDR3 protein: CASSYRDRGFEQYF

CDR3 length: 14
D gene: NA
V gene: TRBV7-9
J gene: TRBJ2-2
CDR3 protein: CASSLRKNTGELFF

CDR3 length: 15
D gene: TRBD2
V gene: TRBV18
J gene: TRBJ2-7
CDR3 protein: CASSAIAGVGYEQYF

CDR3 length: 14
D gene: NA
V gene: TRBV12-3/TRBV12-4
J gene: TRBJ2-5
CDR3 protein: CASSLGQAGKTQYF

CDR3 length: 16
D gene: NA
V gene: TRBV28
J gene: TRBJ2-7
CDR3 protein: CASRRLGMGSGYEQYF

CDR3 length: 13
D gene: NA
V gene: TRBV7-7
J gene: TRBJ1-1
CDR3 protein: CASSPMVNTEAFF

CDR3 length: 15
D gene: NA
V gene: TRBV19
J gene: TRBJ1-1
CDR3 protein: CASSLRGRSNTEAFF

CDR3 length: 15
D gene: NA
V gene: TRBV7-9
J gene: TRBJ2-5
CDR3 protein: CASSLWGLEEETQYF

CDR3 length: 19
D gene: TRBD2
V gene: TRBV7-6
J gene: TRBJ2-3
CDR3 protein: CASSYPYSGRAKLTDTQYF

CDR3 length: 12
D gene: TRBD1
V gene: TRBV29-1
J gene: TRBJ2-7
CDR3 protein: CSAGTGLYEQYF

CDR3 length: 17
D gene: TRBD2
V gene: TRBV4-3
J gene: TRBJ2-2
CDR3 protein: CASSLTSGSFGGGELFF

CDR3 length: 17
D gene: NA
V gene: TRBV24-1
J gene: TRBJ2-2
CDR3 protein: CATSDLGGIDYTGELFF

CDR3 length: 14
D gene: TRBD2
V gene: TRBV6-4
J gene: TRBJ2-1
CDR3 protein: CASIGGRAGNEQFF

CDR3 length: 18
D gene: TRBD2
V gene: TRBV4-3
J gene: TRBJ2-1
CDR3 protein: CASSQPGDSGRVNNEQFF

CDR3 length: 18
D gene: NA
V gene: TRBV12-3/TRBV12-4
J gene: TRBJ2-1
CDR3 protein: CASTFEVSAVPSYNEQFF

CDR3 length: 15
D gene: NA
V gene: TRBV25-1
J gene: TRBJ2-7
CDR3 protein: CASSEPGHLSYEQYF

CDR3 length: 15
D gene: NA
V gene: TRBV6-1
J gene: TRBJ2-7
CDR3 protein: CASTRGGLTDYEQYF

CDR3 length: 17
D gene: TRBD2
V gene: TRBV6-1
J gene: TRBJ2-1
CDR3 protein: CASSPQTSGSSYNEQFF

CDR3 length: 15
D gene: NA
V gene: TRBV20-1
J gene: TRBJ2-3
CDR3 protein: CSAPGRMGGTDTQYF

CDR3 length: 13
D gene: TRBD2
V gene: TRBV7-2
J gene: TRBJ2-7
CDR3 protein: CASSHGLALEQYF

CDR3 length: 15
D gene: NA
V gene: TRBV5-1
J gene: TRBJ1-3
CDR3 protein: CASSPQGPTGNTIYF

CDR3 length: 16
D gene: NA
V gene: TRBV29-1
J gene: TRBJ2-3
CDR3 protein: CSVGPRAGPSTDTQYF

CDR3 length: 17
D gene: TRBD2
V gene: TRBV5-8
J gene: TRBJ2-3
CDR3 protein: CASSLFRGSGGTDTQYF

CDR3 length: 14
D gene: NA
V gene: TRBV6-2/TRBV6-3
J gene: TRBJ2-2
CDR3 protein: CASSYGIGSGELFF

CDR3 length: 13
D gene: NA
V gene: TRBV25-1
J gene: TRBJ2-7
CDR3 protein: CASSEPPSYEQYF

CDR3 length: 13
D gene: NA
V gene: TRBV6-6
J gene: TRBJ2-5
CDR3 protein: CASSPGTSGTQYF

CDR3 length: 20
D gene: TRBD2
V gene: TRBV20-1
J gene: TRBJ2-2
CDR3 protein: CSAREWGTSGPLPLGGELFF

CDR3 length: 15
D gene: NA
V gene: TRBV9
J gene: TRBJ2-3
CDR3 protein: CASSLIGRYTDTQYF

CDR3 length: 15
D gene: TRBD2
V gene: TRBV27
J gene: TRBJ2-7
CDR3 protein: CASSPPGTSARGRYF

CDR3 length: 16
D gene: NA
V gene: TRBV7-9
J gene: TRBJ2-7
CDR3 protein: CASSLGQGAYIREQYF

CDR3 length: 13
D gene: NA
V gene: TRBV29-1
J gene: TRBJ1-5
CDR3 protein: CSVLGARNQPQHF

CDR3 length: 12
D gene: NA
V gene: TRBV19
J gene: TRBJ2-2
CDR3 protein: CASIRDTGELFF

CDR3 length: 15
D gene: TRBD1
V gene: TRBV27
J gene: TRBJ2-5
CDR3 protein: CASSPTGSPPETQYF

CDR3 length: 15
D gene: TRBD2
V gene: TRBV7-7
J gene: TRBJ2-1
CDR3 protein: CASSLRLAGMNEQFF

CDR3 length: 17
D gene: TRBD2
V gene: TRBV19
J gene: TRBJ2-2
CDR3 protein: CASSRESGRPFAGELFF

CDR3 length: 14
D gene: NA
V gene: TRBV9
J gene: TRBJ2-3
CDR3 protein: CASTRSPGADTQYF

CDR3 length: 16
D gene: NA
V gene: TRBV5-6
J gene: TRBJ2-7
CDR3 protein: CASSFRAVGYAREQYF

CDR3 length: 17
D gene: TRBD2
V gene: TRBV6-5
J gene: TRBJ2-5
CDR3 protein: CASSYQRLAGFQETQYF

CDR3 length: 12
D gene: NA
V gene: TRBV28
J gene: TRBJ2-7
CDR3 protein: CASTPGWYEQYF

CDR3 length: 13
D gene: TRBD1
V gene: TRBV29-1
J gene: TRBJ2-7
CDR3 protein: CSVEQGVHYEQYF

CDR3 length: 22
D gene: TRBD2
V gene: TRBV20-1
J gene: TRBJ2-7
CDR3 protein: CSARDLLAGGPDFVRSSYEQYF

CDR3 length: 16
D gene: NA
V gene: TRBV5-1
J gene: TRBJ2-5
CDR3 protein: CASSLVSGIWQETQYF

CDR3 length: 14
D gene: NA
V gene: TRBV12-3/TRBV12-4
J gene: TRBJ2-7
CDR3 protein: CASSFGREAYEQYF

CDR3 length: 14
D gene: NA
V gene: TRBV5-1
J gene: TRBJ2-1
CDR3 protein: CASKGGSSYNEQFF

CDR3 length: 15
D gene: NA
V gene: TRBV2
J gene: TRBJ2-5
CDR3 protein: CARSRAQDGEETQYF